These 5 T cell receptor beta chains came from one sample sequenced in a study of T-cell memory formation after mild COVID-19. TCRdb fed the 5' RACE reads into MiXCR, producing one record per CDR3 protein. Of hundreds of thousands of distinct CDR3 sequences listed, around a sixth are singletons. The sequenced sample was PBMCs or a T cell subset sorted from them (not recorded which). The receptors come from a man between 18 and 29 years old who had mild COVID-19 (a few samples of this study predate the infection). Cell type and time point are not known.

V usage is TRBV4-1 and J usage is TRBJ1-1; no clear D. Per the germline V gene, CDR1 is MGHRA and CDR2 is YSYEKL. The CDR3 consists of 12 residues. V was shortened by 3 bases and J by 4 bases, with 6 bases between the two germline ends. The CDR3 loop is CASSQYGTEAFF. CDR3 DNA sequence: TGCGCCAGCAGCCAGTACGGCACTGAAGCTTTCTTT.

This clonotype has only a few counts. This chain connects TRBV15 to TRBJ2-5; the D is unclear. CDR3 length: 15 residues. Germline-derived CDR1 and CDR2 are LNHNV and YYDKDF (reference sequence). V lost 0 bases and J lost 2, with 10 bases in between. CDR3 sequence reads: CATSRDGGFQETQYF. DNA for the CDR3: TGTGCCACCAGCAGAGATGGCGGATTTCAAGAGACCCAGTACTTC.

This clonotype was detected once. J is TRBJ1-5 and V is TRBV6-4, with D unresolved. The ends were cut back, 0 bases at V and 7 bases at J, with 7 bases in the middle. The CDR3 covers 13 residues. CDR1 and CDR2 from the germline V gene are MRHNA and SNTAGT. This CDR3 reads CASSDSSGQPQHF. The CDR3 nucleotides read TGTGCCAGCAGTGACTCGTCGGGACAGCCCCAGCATTTT.

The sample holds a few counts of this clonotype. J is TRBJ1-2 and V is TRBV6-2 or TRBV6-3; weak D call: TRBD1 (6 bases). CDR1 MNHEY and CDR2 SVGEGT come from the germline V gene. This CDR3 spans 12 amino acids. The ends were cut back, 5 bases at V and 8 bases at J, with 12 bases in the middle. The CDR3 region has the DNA TGTGCCAGCAGTAAAAGCGACAGGGGCTACACCTTC. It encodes CASSKSDRGYTF.

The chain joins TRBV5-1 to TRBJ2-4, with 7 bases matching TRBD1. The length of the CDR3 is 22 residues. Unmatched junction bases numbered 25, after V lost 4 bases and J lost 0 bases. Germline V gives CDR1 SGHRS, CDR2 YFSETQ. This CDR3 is CASSRRALDRPRINLAKNIQYF. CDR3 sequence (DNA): TGCGCCAGCAGCAGACGGGCCCTGGACAGGCCACGGATAAACCTAGCCAAAAACATTCAGTACTTC.